The present entry profiles one T cell receptor (beta chain) with its context. Germline CDR1 MNHNY, CDR2 SVGAGI (reference sequence). The length of the CDR3 is 13 residues. This sample is part of a study of glioma-infiltrating T cells after dendritic cell vaccination. Overall study context: Three intradermal dendritic cell vaccine injections were given every two weeks.

TCRdb keeps only in-frame clones here, not all; method: immunoSEQ multiplex PCR. The table has over 55,000 clones, about 86% seen once. The TCR comes from a human donor with glioblastoma. V is TRBV6-6 and J is TRBJ2-5, with D possibly TRBD2 on 6 matching bases. The DNA matches TRBJ2-7 better at its end, which makes the J call doubtful. Sequencing used blood, obtained before dendritic cell vaccination. Written as DNA, the CDR3 is TGTGCCAGCAGACGGGGAGGAGACTACGAGCAGTACTTC. It specifies CASRRGGDYEQYF.